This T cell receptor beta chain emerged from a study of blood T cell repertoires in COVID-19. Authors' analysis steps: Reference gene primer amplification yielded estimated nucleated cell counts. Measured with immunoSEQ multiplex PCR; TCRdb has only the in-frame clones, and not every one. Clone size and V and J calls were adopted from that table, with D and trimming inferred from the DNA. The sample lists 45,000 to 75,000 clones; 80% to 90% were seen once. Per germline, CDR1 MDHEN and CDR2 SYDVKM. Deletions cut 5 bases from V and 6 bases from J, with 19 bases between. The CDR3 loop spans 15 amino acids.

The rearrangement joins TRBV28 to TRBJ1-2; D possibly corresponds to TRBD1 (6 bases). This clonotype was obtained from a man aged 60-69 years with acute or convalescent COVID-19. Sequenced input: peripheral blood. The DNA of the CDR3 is TGTGCCAGCAGTGCCCTCGGGGGGGCTCTGGATGGCTACACCTTC. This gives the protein CASSALGGALDGYTF.